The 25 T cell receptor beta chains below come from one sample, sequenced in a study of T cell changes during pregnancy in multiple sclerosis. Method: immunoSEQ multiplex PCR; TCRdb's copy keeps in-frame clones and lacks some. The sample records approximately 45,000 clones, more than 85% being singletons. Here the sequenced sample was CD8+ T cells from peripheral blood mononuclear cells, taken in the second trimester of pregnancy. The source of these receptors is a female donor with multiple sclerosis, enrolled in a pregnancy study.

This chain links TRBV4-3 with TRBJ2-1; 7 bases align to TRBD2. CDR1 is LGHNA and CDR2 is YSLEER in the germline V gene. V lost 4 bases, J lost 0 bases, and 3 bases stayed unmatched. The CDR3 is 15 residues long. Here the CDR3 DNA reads TGCGCCAGCAGCCTGACGGGAGGCTCCTACAATGAGCAGTTCTTC. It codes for CASSLTGGSYNEQFF.

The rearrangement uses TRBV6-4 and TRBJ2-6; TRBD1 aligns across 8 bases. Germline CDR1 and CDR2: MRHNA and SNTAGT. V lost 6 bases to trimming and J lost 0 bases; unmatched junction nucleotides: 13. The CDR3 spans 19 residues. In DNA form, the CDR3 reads TGTGCCAGCAGCGGGGACAGGAACAACTCGAGCTCTGGGGCCAACGTCCTGACTTTC. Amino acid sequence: CASSGDRNNSSSGANVLTF.

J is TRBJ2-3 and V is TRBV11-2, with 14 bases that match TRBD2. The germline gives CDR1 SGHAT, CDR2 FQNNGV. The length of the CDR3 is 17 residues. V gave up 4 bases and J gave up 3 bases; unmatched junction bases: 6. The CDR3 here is CASSSTTSGGATDTQYF. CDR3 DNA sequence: TGTGCCAGCAGCTCAACGACTAGCGGGGGGGCGACAGATACGCAGTATTTT.

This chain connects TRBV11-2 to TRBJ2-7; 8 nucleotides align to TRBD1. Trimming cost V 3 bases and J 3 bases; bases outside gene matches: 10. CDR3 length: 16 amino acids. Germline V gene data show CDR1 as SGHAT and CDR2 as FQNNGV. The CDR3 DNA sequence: TGTGCCAGCAGCTTGGTTGACAGGGGACGAGGCTACGAGCAGTACTTC. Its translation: CASSLVDRGRGYEQYF.

CDR3 protein: CASTTDRRYDEQYF. DNA for the CDR3: TGTGCCAGCACCACGGACAGGAGATACGACGAGCAGTACTTC. V usage is TRBV6-6 and J usage is TRBJ2-7; 7 bases match TRBD1. V dropped 7 bases and J dropped 5; count of bases not matched to a gene: 11. The CDR3 runs 14 residues. Per germline, CDR1 MNHNY and CDR2 SVGAGI (reference sequence).

CDR3 DNA: TGTGCCAGCTCACCAAGCGGACAGGGGGTCTATGGCTACACCTTC. This codes for CASSPSGQGVYGYTF. V usage is TRBV18 and J usage is TRBJ1-2, with TRBD1 identical over 10 bases. Germline CDR1 is KGHSH and CDR2 is LQKENI. The CDR3 runs to 15 residues. The V gene end was trimmed by 2 bases and the J gene end by 4 bases; junction bases not matched to a gene: 4.

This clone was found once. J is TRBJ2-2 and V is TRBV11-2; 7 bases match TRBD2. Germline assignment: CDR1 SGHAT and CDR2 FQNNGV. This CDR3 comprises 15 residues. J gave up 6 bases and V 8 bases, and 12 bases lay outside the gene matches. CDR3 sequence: CASALRGGGSGELFF. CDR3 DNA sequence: TGTGCCAGCGCCTTGCGCGGCGGGGGATCCGGGGAGCTGTTTTTT.

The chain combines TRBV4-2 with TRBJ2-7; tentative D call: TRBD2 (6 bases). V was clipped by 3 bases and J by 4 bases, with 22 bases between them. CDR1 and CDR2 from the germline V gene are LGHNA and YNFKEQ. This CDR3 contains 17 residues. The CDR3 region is CASSQEGEGRPSYEQYF. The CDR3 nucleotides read TGTGCCAGCAGCCAGGAGGGAGAGGGGAGACCCTCTTACGAGCAGTACTTC.

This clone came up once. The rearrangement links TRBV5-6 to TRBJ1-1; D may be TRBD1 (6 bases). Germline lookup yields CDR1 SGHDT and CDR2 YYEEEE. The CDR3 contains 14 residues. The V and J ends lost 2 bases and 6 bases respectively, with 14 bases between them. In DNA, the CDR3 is TGTGCCAGCAGCTTCACGGGGGGCTTCCCTGAAGCTTTCTTT. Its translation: CASSFTGGFPEAFF.

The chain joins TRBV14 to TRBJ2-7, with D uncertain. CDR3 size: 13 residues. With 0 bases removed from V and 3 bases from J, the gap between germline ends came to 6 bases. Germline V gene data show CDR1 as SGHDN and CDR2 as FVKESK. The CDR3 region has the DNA TGTGCCAGCAGCCAAGATCTAGACTACGAGCAGTACTTC. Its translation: CASSQDLDYEQYF.

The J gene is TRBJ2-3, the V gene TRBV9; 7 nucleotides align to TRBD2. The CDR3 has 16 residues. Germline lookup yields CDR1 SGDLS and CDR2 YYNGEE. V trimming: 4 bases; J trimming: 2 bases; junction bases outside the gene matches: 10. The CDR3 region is CASSTALAAPTDTQYF. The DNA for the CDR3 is TGTGCCAGCAGCACCGCCCTAGCGGCGCCCACAGATACGCAGTATTTT.

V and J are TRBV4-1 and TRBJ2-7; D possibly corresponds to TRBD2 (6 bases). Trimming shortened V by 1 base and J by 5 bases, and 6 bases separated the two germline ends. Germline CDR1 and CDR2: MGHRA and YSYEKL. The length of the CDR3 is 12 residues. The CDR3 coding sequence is TGCGCCAGCAGCCAAGGGACTAACGAGCAGTACTTC. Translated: CASSQGTNEQYF.

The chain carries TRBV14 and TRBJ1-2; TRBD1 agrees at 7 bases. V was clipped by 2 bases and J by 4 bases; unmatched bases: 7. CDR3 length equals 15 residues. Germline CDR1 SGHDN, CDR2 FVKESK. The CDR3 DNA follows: TGTGCCAGCAGCCAAACCCGACAGGGCCTCTATGGCTACACCTTC. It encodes CASSQTRQGLYGYTF.

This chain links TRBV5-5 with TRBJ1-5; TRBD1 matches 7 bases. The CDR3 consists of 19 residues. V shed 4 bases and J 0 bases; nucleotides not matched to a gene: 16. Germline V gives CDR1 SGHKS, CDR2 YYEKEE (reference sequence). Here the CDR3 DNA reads TGTGCCAGCAGCCGCGGACAGGAGAGATTTTCTTATAGCAATCAGCCCCAGCATTTT. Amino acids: CASSRGQERFSYSNQPQHF.

The CDR3 nucleotides read TGTGCCAGCAGTGTACCTAGCGGGGAGAGTGAGCAGTTCTTC. Protein: CASSVPSGESEQFF. V is TRBV2 and J is TRBJ2-1; 9 nucleotides align to TRBD2. Germline trimming cut 4 bases from V and 9 bases from J; bases unmatched to any gene: 7. Germline V gives CDR1 SNHLY, CDR2 FYNNEI. This CDR3 has 14 amino acids.

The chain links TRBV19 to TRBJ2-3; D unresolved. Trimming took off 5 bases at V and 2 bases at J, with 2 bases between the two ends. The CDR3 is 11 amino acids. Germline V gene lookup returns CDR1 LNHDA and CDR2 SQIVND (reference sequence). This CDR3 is CASSHTDTQYF. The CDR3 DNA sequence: TGTGCCAGTAGTCACACAGATACGCAGTATTTT.

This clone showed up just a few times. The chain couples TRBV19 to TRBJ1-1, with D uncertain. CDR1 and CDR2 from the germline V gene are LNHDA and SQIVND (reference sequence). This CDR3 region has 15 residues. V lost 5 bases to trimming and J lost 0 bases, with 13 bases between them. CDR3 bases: TGTGCCAGTAGTCCCGGGATGGGGATGAACACTGAAGCTTTCTTT. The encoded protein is CASSPGMGMNTEAFF.

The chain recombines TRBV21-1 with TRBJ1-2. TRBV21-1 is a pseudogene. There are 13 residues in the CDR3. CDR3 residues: CASSRAGGGCYTF. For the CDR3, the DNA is TGTGCCAGCAGCAGAGCTGGGGGGGGCTGCTACACCTTC.

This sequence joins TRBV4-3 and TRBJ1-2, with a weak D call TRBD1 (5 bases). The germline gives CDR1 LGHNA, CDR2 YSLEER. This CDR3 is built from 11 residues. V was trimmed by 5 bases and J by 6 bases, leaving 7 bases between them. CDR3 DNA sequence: TGCGCCAGCAGCTCAGGGAATGGCTACACCTTC. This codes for CASSSGNGYTF.

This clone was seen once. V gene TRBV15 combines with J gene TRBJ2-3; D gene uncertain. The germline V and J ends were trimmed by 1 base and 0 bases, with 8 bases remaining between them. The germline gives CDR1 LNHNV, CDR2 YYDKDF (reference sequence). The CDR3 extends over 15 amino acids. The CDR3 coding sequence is TGTGCCACCAGCAGAGGGAGAGCTAGCACAGATACGCAGTATTTT. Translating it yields CATSRGRASTDTQYF.

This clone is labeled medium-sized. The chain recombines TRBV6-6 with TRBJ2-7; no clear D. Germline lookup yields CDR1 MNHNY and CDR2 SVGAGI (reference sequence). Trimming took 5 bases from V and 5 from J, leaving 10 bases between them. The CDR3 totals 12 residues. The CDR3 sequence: CASSRPRNEQYF. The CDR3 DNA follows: TGTGCCAGCAGTCGACCGAGGAACGAGCAGTACTTC.

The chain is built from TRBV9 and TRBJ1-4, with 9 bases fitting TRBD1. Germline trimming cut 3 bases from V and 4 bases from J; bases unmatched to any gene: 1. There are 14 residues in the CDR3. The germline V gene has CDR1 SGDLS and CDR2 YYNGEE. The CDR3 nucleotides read TGTGCCAGCAGCGGACAGGGGGTTAATGAAAAACTGTTTTTT. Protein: CASSGQGVNEKLFF.

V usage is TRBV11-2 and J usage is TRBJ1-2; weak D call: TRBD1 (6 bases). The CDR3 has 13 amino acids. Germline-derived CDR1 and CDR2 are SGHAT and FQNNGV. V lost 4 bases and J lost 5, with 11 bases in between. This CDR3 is CASSSSTGYGYTF. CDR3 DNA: TGTGCCAGCAGCTCCTCTACAGGGTATGGCTACACCTTC.

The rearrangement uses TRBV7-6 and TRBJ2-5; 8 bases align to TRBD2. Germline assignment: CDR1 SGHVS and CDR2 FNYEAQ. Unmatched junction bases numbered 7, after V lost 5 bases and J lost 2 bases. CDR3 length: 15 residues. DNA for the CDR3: TGTGCCAGCAGCATTCGCGGGGGGAGGCAAGAGACCCAGTACTTC. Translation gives CASSIRGGRQETQYF. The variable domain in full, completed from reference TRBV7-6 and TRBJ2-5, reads GAGVSQSPRYKVTKRGQDVALRCDPISGHVSLYWYRQALGQGPEFLTYFNYEAQQDKSGLPNDRFSAERPEGSISTLTIQRTEQRDSAMYRCASSIRGGRQETQYFGPGTRLLVL.

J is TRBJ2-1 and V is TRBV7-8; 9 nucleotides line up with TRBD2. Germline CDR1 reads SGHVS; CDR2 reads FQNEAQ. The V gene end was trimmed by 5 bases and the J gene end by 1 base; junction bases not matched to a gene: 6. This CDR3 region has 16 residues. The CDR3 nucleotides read TGTGCCAGCAGCGGGATAAGCGGGGGGTCCTACAATGAGCAGTTCTTC. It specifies CASSGISGGSYNEQFF.